This entry lists 31 T cell receptor beta chains sequenced from one sample in a study of blood T cell repertoires in COVID-19. Clones were sequenced by immunoSEQ multiplex PCR, and TCRdb holds only the in-frame ones, with some missing. The table lists around 300,000 clones, about nine tenths of them singletons. Sequenced sample: peripheral blood. These receptors came from a woman aged 50 to 65 with COVID-19, enrolled during active disease.

J is TRBJ2-1 and V is TRBV10-3; TRBD2 matches at 8 bases. Looked up from germline, CDR1 is ENHRY and CDR2 is SYGVKD. The V segment lost 7 bases and the J segment 9 bases; nucleotides outside the gene matches: 17. The CDR3 totals 16 residues. The CDR3 DNA sequence: TGTGCCATCACCGGAAGCCCGGGAGGGCCGGTTAGTGAGCAGTTCTTC. It specifies CAITGSPGGPVSEQFF.

The V call is TRBV7-9, the J call TRBJ1-1; D is unresolved. The CDR3 extends over 13 amino acids. Germline CDR1 reads SEHNR; CDR2 reads FQNEAQ (reference sequence). Trimming stripped 1 base from V and 4 bases from J, with 7 bases between. For the CDR3, the DNA is TGTGCCAGCAGCTTAGTGGAGGTCACTGAAGCTTTCTTT. Translating it yields CASSLVEVTEAFF.

This CDR3 reads CASTQGVRDTEAFF. DNA for the CDR3: TGTGCCAGCACCCAGGGGGTTCGGGACACTGAAGCTTTCTTT. The V call is TRBV6-6, the J call TRBJ1-1, with 7 bases fitting TRBD1. CDR3 size: 14 residues. Germline assignment: CDR1 MNHNY and CDR2 SVGAGI (reference sequence). J lost 3 bases, V lost 7 bases, and 8 bases had no gene match.

The rearrangement links TRBV18 to TRBJ1-1; D is perhaps TRBD1 (6 bases). CDR3 size: 15 residues. Germline loops: CDR1 KGHSH, CDR2 LQKENI. The ends were cut back, 3 bases at V and 4 bases at J, with 15 bases in the middle. DNA of the CDR3: TGTGCCAGCTCACCCCGGGAGGGAGGGGGCACTGAAGCTTTCTTT. Protein sequence: CASSPREGGGTEAFF.

The rearrangement links TRBV5-1 to TRBJ1-1, with TRBD1 identical over 12 bases. The CDR3 has 18 amino acids. Looked up from germline, CDR1 is SGHRS and CDR2 is YFSETQ. The V segment lost 0 bases and the J segment 3 bases; nucleotides outside the gene matches: 9. The CDR3 sequence is CASSLAKGQGASDTEAFF. The CDR3, as DNA: TGCGCCAGCAGCTTGGCCAAGGGACAGGGGGCATCGGACACTGAAGCTTTCTTT.

This rearrangement joins TRBV2 to TRBJ2-3; D might be TRBD2 (5 bases). The V gene lost 4 bases and the J gene lost 4 bases, with 12 bases spanning the gap. This CDR3 region has 14 residues. CDR1 is SNHLY and CDR2 is FYNNEI in the germline V gene. The CDR3 DNA is TGTGCCAGCAGTGTCGAGGGTAGGGCAGATACGCAGTATTTT. This translates into CASSVEGRADTQYF.

The chain uses TRBV19 and TRBJ2-3; 9 bases match TRBD1. The CDR3 loop spans 17 amino acids. The J segment lost 5 bases and the V segment lost 7 bases, leaving 16 bases of the junction unmatched. The germline V gene has CDR1 LNHDA and CDR2 SQIVND (reference sequence). CDR3 amino acids: CASTGLPHRGRVDTQYF. The CDR3 region has the DNA TGTGCCAGTACGGGCCTACCACACAGGGGGCGGGTAGATACGCAGTATTTT.

The CDR3 DNA sequence: TGTGCCAGTACCCTATATACTCCAGGAAACACTGAAGCTTTCTTT. Its translation is CASTLYTPGNTEAFF. The chain links TRBV19 to TRBJ1-1; D unresolved. The CDR3 has 15 amino acids. V gave up 7 bases and J gave up 2 bases, with 17 bases separating them. Germline CDR1 is LNHDA and CDR2 is SQIVND (reference sequence).

The chain recombines TRBV11-2 with TRBJ2-7; D may be TRBD1 (6 bases). Germline V CDR1 and CDR2: SGHAT, FQNNGV. Trimming cost V 6 bases and J 6 bases, with 18 bases left between them. The CDR3 runs to 14 residues. CDR3 in DNA: TGTGCCAGCAGTTCCCCGCTGGGGGCAAGCGAGCAGTACTTC. Translating it yields CASSSPLGASEQYF.

The chain combines TRBV19 with TRBJ2-4, with 7 positions matching TRBD2. After removal of 3 bases from V and 5 bases from J, the junction contained 7 bases not matched to a gene. The CDR3 has 15 amino acids. CDR1 is LNHDA, CDR2 SQIVND, per germline (reference sequence). The CDR3 sequence: CASSINGRGENIQYF. CDR3 nucleotide sequence: TGTGCCAGTAGTATTAACGGACGGGGGGAAAACATTCAGTACTTC. The variable domain in full, completed from reference TRBV19 and TRBJ2-4, reads DGGITQSPKYLFRKEGQNVTLSCEQNLNHDAMYWYRQDPGQGLRLIYYSQIVNDFQKGDIAEGYSVSREKKESFPLTVTSAQKNPTAFYLCASSINGRGENIQYFGAGTRLSVL.

The CDR3 DNA reads TGTGCCAGTAGTACCACGGGGACAGGGAGCGTTTATGGCTACACCTTC. It codes for CASSTTGTGSVYGYTF. This chain connects TRBV19 to TRBJ1-2, with 9 nucleotides matching TRBD1. Germline V lookup: CDR1 LNHDA, CDR2 SQIVND (reference sequence). The CDR3 extends over 16 amino acids. The J segment lost 5 bases and the V segment lost 4 bases, leaving 11 bases of the junction unmatched.

The rearrangement joins TRBV9 to TRBJ2-1, with 8 nucleotides matching TRBD2. Germline V gives CDR1 SGDLS, CDR2 YYNGEE. This CDR3 is 16 amino acids long. J gave up 4 bases and V 3 bases, and 9 bases lay outside the gene matches. CDR3 DNA sequence: TGTGCCAGCAGCGGTACTAGCGGCAAACATTACAATGAGCAGTTCTTC. Protein: CASSGTSGKHYNEQFF.

This chain connects TRBV2 to TRBJ2-5, with D possibly matching TRBD2 (5 bases). The germline V gene encodes CDR1 SNHLY and CDR2 FYNNEI. Between the trimmed V and J ends, which lost 2 bases and 5 bases, there was a span of 12 bases. CDR3 length: 14 amino acids. The CDR3 DNA reads as TGTGCCAGCAGTGAATTCGGGGTAGCGGAGACCCAGTACTTC. Encoded protein: CASSEFGVAETQYF.

V usage is TRBV6-5 and J usage is TRBJ1-5; 8 bases map to TRBD1. Losses at the gene ends were 6 bases for V and 5 bases for J; bases not matched to a gene: 6. The CDR3 totals 14 residues. Germline V gives CDR1 MNHEY, CDR2 SVGAGI. The CDR3 region is CASSGTGVHQPQHF. The CDR3 region has the DNA TGTGCCAGCAGCGGGACAGGAGTACATCAGCCCCAGCATTTT.

The genes are TRBV24-1 and TRBJ1-2; 10 bases are a match to TRBD1. There are 16 residues in the CDR3. The ends lost 1 base at V and 3 bases at J; junction bases unmatched: 4. The V gene's germline CDR1 is KGHDR and CDR2 SFDVKD. As DNA, the CDR3 is TGTGCCACCAGTGATTTTGACAGGGGGCATTACTATGGCTACACCTTC. Translating gives CATSDFDRGHYYGYTF.

The chain carries TRBV7-9 and TRBJ2-1; D unresolved. Trimming took off 1 base at V and 4 bases at J, with 14 bases between the two ends. The germline V gene encodes CDR1 SEHNR and CDR2 FQNEAQ (reference sequence). This CDR3 region has 16 residues. The CDR3 nucleotides are TGTGCCAGCAGCTTAGGTCCACCTACCGAATACAATGAGCAGTTCTTC. As protein: CASSLGPPTEYNEQFF.

The chain carries TRBV3-1 (or the pseudogene TRBV3-2) and TRBJ2-2, with a tentative D call TRBD1 (5 bases). V lost 0 bases to trimming and J lost 7 bases, with 9 bases between them. The CDR3 sequence is 14 residues long. Germline values: CDR1 LGHDT, CDR2 YNNKEL (reference sequence). The CDR3 spells CASSQETAYGELFF. CDR3 bases: TGTGCCAGCAGCCAAGAGACAGCCTACGGGGAGCTGTTTTTT.

This chain links TRBV2 with TRBJ1-4; a possible D gene is TRBD1 (6 bases). The CDR3 length is 15 residues. CDR1 SNHLY and CDR2 FYNNEI come from the germline V gene. V was shortened by 2 bases and J by 8 bases, with 15 bases between the two germline ends. The CDR3 loop reads CASSESGAPSEKLFF. CDR3 in DNA: TGTGCCAGCAGTGAATCAGGGGCACCATCCGAAAAACTGTTTTTT.

The V and J genes are TRBV11-2 and TRBJ1-6; no reliable D call. Trimming shortened V by 0 bases and J by 5 bases, and 5 bases separated the two germline ends. This CDR3 region has 14 residues. CDR1 is SGHAT and CDR2 is FQNNGV in the germline V gene. CDR3 sequence (DNA): TGTGCCAGCAGCTTAGATATAAATAATTCACCCCTCCACTTT. Protein product: CASSLDINNSPLHF.

This chain connects TRBV4-1 to TRBJ2-4; 10 positions match TRBD2. The CDR3 extends over 16 amino acids. V trimming: 1 base; J trimming: 12 bases; junction bases outside the gene matches: 12. Germline V gene lookup returns CDR1 MGHRA and CDR2 YSYEKL. For the CDR3, the DNA is TGCGCCAGCAGCCAAGGGGGGGAAAGAACTAGCGGGACTCAGTACTTC. This translates into CASSQGGERTSGTQYF.

Only one count was recorded for this clone. The chain combines TRBV18 with TRBJ2-4; 14 bases fit TRBD2. Trimming at V came to 3 bases and at J to 9 bases, leaving 7 bases not matched to a gene. The germline V gene has CDR1 KGHSH and CDR2 LQKENI. This CDR3 has 16 residues. The DNA of the CDR3 is TGTGCCAGCTCACCTCTGGGACTAGCGGGAGAGGGCATTCAGTACTTC. This gives the protein CASSPLGLAGEGIQYF.

The chain is built from TRBV28 and TRBJ1-1; 8 bases line up with TRBD1. The CDR3 length is 16 residues. Per germline, CDR1 MDHEN and CDR2 SYDVKM. Trimming removed 5 bases from V and 3 bases from J; junction bases left unmatched: 11. The CDR3 region has the DNA TGTGCCAGCAGTCCGGGACAGGCGGCGGGCTACACTGAAGCTTTCTTT. Translation: CASSPGQAAGYTEAFF. Variable domain in full (rest from reference TRBV28 and TRBJ1-1): DVKVTQSSRYLVKRTGEKVFLECVQDMDHENMFWYRQDPGLGLRLIYFSYDVKMKEKGDIPEGYSVSREKKERFSLILESASTNQTSMYLCASSPGQAAGYTEAFFGQGTRLTVV.

The chain is built from TRBV6-5 and TRBJ2-3, with D unclear. The CDR3 loop spans 13 amino acids. The germline V gene has CDR1 MNHEY and CDR2 SVGAGI. Trimming cost V 4 bases and J 4 bases, with 9 bases left between them. This CDR3 is CASSSDIPDTQYF. CDR3 nucleotide sequence: TGTGCCAGCAGTTCCGACATCCCAGATACGCAGTATTTT.

This clone was detected only once. The chain recombines TRBV6-5 with TRBJ1-5; D perhaps matches TRBD1 (5 bases). This CDR3 spans 14 amino acids. The V and J ends lost 6 bases and 12 bases respectively, with 21 bases between them. Germline CDR1 reads MNHEY; CDR2 reads SVGAGI. The CDR3 region has the DNA TGTGCCAGCAGGCCCAGGGAGGGCAATCAGGTCCAGCATTTT. It yields the protein CASRPREGNQVQHF.

The V gene is TRBV30, the J gene TRBJ2-5, with D perhaps matching TRBD1 (5 bases). Germline assignment: CDR1 GTSNPN and CDR2 SVGIG (reference sequence). The CDR3 is 12 residues long. Trimming removed 1 base from V and 5 bases from J, with 8 bases in between. The CDR3 loop reads CAWSGGPETQYF. The CDR3 nucleotides are TGTGCCTGGAGTGGGGGCCCGGAGACCCAGTACTTC.

The chain combines TRBV7-2 with TRBJ1-1, with D hard to call. The germline V and J ends were trimmed by 3 bases and 6 bases, with 8 bases remaining between them. Looked up from germline, CDR1 is SGHTA and CDR2 is FQGNSA. The CDR3 runs 12 residues. CDR3 sequence: CASSFEGPEAFF. The CDR3, as DNA: TGTGCCAGCAGCTTTGAGGGTCCTGAAGCTTTCTTT.

V usage is TRBV28 and J usage is TRBJ2-7; TRBD2 is a possible D gene (6 bases). Trimming took off 7 bases at V and 4 bases at J, with 17 bases between the two ends. Germline V CDR1 and CDR2: MDHEN, SYDVKM. The CDR3 totals 14 residues. In DNA, the CDR3 is TGTGCCAGCACCCTCGGGAGCCCCGGTTACGAGCAGTACTTC. It specifies CASTLGSPGYEQYF.

The gene calls are TRBV15 and TRBJ1-2; D not resolved. Germline loops: CDR1 LNHNV, CDR2 YYDKDF (reference sequence). The ends were cut back, 0 bases at V and 2 bases at J, with 13 bases in the middle. CDR3 length: 16 amino acids. The CDR3 reads CATSRDLGSFNYGYTF. CDR3 in DNA: TGTGCCACCAGCAGAGATCTGGGCAGCTTCAACTATGGCTACACCTTC.

The chain recombines TRBV3-1 (or the pseudogene TRBV3-2) with TRBJ1-4; tentatively, D is TRBD1 (5 bases). The CDR3 runs 13 residues. V shed 8 bases and J shed 7 bases, with 14 bases lying between them. CDR1 is LGHDT, CDR2 YNNKEL, per germline (reference sequence). The CDR3 sequence is CASCRGGTEKLFF. CDR3 nucleotides: TGTGCCAGCTGTAGGGGAGGAACTGAAAAACTGTTTTTT.

This rearrangement joins TRBV19 to TRBJ2-7; 14 nucleotides line up with TRBD2. The CDR3 loop spans 16 amino acids. V gave up 4 bases and J gave up 1 base; unmatched junction bases: 3. Germline CDR1 reads LNHDA; CDR2 reads SQIVND (reference sequence). CDR3 nucleotide sequence: TGTGCCAGTAGTAGAGGACTAGCGGGAGGTTCCTACGAGCAGTACTTC. This encodes CASSRGLAGGSYEQYF.

The rearrangement joins TRBV3-1 (or the pseudogene TRBV3-2) to TRBJ2-7, with 11 bases matching TRBD2. The CDR3 has 13 residues. CDR1 is LGHDT, CDR2 YNNKEL, per germline (reference sequence). The V gene end was trimmed by 5 bases and the J gene end by 7 bases; junction bases not matched to a gene: 4. CDR3 in DNA: TGTGCCAGCAGCTACGGGACTAGCGGAGAGCAGTACTTC. It translates to CASSYGTSGEQYF.